The source of this T cell receptor beta chain is a study of cytomegalovirus exposure and HLA in healthy donors. J was trimmed by 1 base and V by 7 bases; bases with no gene match: 7. Germline CDR1 reads SGHNT; CDR2 reads YENEEA. The CDR3 loop spans 14 amino acids. Amplification used 60 Vbeta primers and 13 Jbeta primers. Sequencing used immunoSEQ multiplex PCR; TCRdb keeps in-frame clones, though not all of them. The sample shows over 55,000 clones, 87% of them seen only once. Sequencing used PBMCs. This rearrangement joins TRBV11-3 to TRBJ2-7; 7 nucleotides align to TRBD1. The TCR was taken from a man aged 18 to 29 in good health and CMV-seronegative. Here the CDR3 reads CASTHDRDSYEQYF. The CDR3 DNA sequence: TGTGCCAGCACCCACGACAGGGATTCCTACGAGCAGTACTTC.